These 13 T cell receptor beta chains originate from one sample sequenced in a study of shared clonotypes between healthy human individuals. The naive CD8 fraction comprised CD45RO-negative cells positively selected for CCR7 and excluded terminally differentiated effector memory CD45RA+ cells. The method was immunoSEQ multiplex PCR; TCRdb's version includes in-frame clones alone and lacks a portion of them. The sample includes around 2.1 million clones, about 92% of them seen just once. Sequenced input: naive CD8+ T cells from PBMCs. All receptors derive from a man aged 18-30 years in good health. Some clones in this sample may be carry-over from other donors' samples.

The chain carries TRBV7-8 and TRBJ2-5, with 7 nucleotides matching TRBD2. Germline V gene lookup returns CDR1 SGHVS and CDR2 FQNEAQ. V was clipped by 5 bases and J by 2 bases; unmatched bases: 11. The CDR3 length is 16 residues. CDR3 protein: CASSPQASGWQETQYF. DNA of the CDR3: TGTGCCAGCAGCCCGCAAGCTAGCGGCTGGCAAGAGACCCAGTACTTC.

The chain is built from TRBV10-3 and TRBJ2-7; D perhaps matches TRBD2 (6 bases). The CDR3 spans 13 residues. Trimming shortened V by 7 bases and J by 5 bases, and 15 bases separated the two germline ends. Germline assignment: CDR1 ENHRY and CDR2 SYGVKD. The CDR3 DNA is TGTGCCATCATGGGCGGGATTGGCCACGAGCAGTACTTC. It translates to CAIMGGIGHEQYF.

The chain links TRBV6-6 to TRBJ1-4, with D perhaps TRBD1 (5 bases). The germline gives CDR1 MNHNY, CDR2 SVGAGI (reference sequence). V dropped 2 bases and J dropped 8 bases, with 15 bases sitting between them. The CDR3 length is 15 residues. The CDR3 coding sequence is TGTGCCAGCAGTTACGGGGGGACCACCTGGGAAAAACTGTTTTTT. The encoded protein is CASSYGGTTWEKLFF.

The rearrangement uses TRBV5-1 and TRBJ2-1; TRBD1 agrees at 9 bases. This CDR3 region has 14 residues. The junction had 4 bases not matched to a gene; V was cut back by 0 bases and J by 9 bases. The germline V gene has CDR1 SGHRS and CDR2 YFSETQ. The CDR3 protein is CASSLAQGAGEQFF. CDR3 coding DNA: TGCGCCAGCAGCTTGGCACAGGGGGCAGGTGAGCAGTTCTTC.

J is TRBJ2-2 and V is TRBV10-3; D is unclear. Trimming stripped 11 bases from V and 8 bases from J, with 9 bases between. CDR1 is ENHRY, CDR2 SYGVKD, per germline. CDR3 size: 10 residues. The DNA for the CDR3 is TGTGCCTTTGGCAGGGGGGAGCTGTTTTTT. It yields the protein CAFGRGELFF.

This sequence joins TRBV27 and TRBJ2-1; D may be TRBD2 (5 bases). The CDR3 runs 14 residues. V was cut by 5 bases and J by 7 bases, with 15 bases left in between. Germline loops: CDR1 MNHEY, CDR2 SMNVEV (reference sequence). CDR3: CASSIRDVRNEQFF. In DNA form, the CDR3 reads TGTGCCAGCAGTATCCGGGATGTAAGGAATGAGCAGTTCTTC.

Turning to this clone: One end of the junction is discordant with germline, which a read error may explain. V usage is TRBV4-3 and J usage is TRBJ2-7; D is ambiguous. The CDR3 loop spans 14 amino acids. Germline assignment: CDR1 LGHNA and CDR2 YSLEER. This CDR3 reads CASRPSLLSYEQYF. In DNA, the CDR3 is TGCGCAAGCAGACCCTCGCTTCTCTCCTACGAGCAGTACTTC.

The table lists this clone with a count of one. This rearrangement joins TRBV29-1 to TRBJ2-7; no clear D gene. Germline values: CDR1 SQVTM, CDR2 ANQGSEA. Trimming took 8 bases from V and 3 from J, leaving 14 bases between them. The CDR3 spans 12 residues. Here the CDR3 reads CSFLSGFYEQYF. The CDR3 region has the DNA TGCAGCTTTCTATCCGGGTTCTACGAGCAGTACTTC.

The J gene is TRBJ2-1, the V gene TRBV29-1; the D call may be TRBD1 or TRBD2 (5 bases each). The germline CDR1 and CDR2 sequences are SQVTM and ANQGSEA. Between the trimmed V and J ends, which lost 3 bases and 4 bases, there was a span of 19 bases. This CDR3 has 16 amino acids. The CDR3 DNA sequence: TGCAGCGTTGAGGGACGCACGGGTGGACGATACAATGAGCAGTTCTTC. As protein: CSVEGRTGGRYNEQFF.

The J gene is TRBJ2-3, the V gene TRBV4-3; 8 nucleotides align to TRBD2. The junction had 11 bases not matched to a gene; V was cut back by 0 bases and J by 6 bases. The CDR3 consists of 17 residues. Germline V gene sequence: CDR1 LGHNA, CDR2 YSLEER. The CDR3 spells CASSQEAREGLFDTQYF. CDR3 bases: TGCGCCAGCAGCCAAGAGGCCCGGGAGGGCCTTTTTGATACGCAGTATTTT.

The chain carries TRBV11-2 and TRBJ2-7, with TRBD2 identical over 8 bases. With 3 bases clipped from V and 3 bases from J, the junction kept 7 bases outside the gene matches. CDR1 and CDR2 from the germline V gene are SGHAT and FQNNGV. The CDR3 is 15 amino acids. The CDR3 sequence is CASSFRGGNFYEQYF. CDR3 coding DNA: TGTGCCAGCAGCTTCCGGGGGGGGAATTTCTACGAGCAGTACTTC.

With regard to this clone: Germline and junction disagree at one end, which may indicate a read error. The chain uses TRBV9 and TRBJ2-3, with D perhaps TRBD1 or TRBD2 (5 bases each). CDR3 size: 15 residues. The germline V gene has CDR1 SGDLS and CDR2 YYNGEE. The CDR3 loop is CASSASWGSIDTQYF. The CDR3 DNA follows: TGTGCCAGCAGCGCCTCTTGGGGGAGCATAGATACGCAGTATTTT.

The V and J genes are TRBV16 and TRBJ1-3, with unresolved D. Trimming pared 1 base from V and 0 bases from J, leaving 7 bases between. This CDR3 is built from 15 residues. CDR1 and CDR2 (germline): KGHSY, FQNENV. CDR3 region: CASSQLERSGNTIYF. The CDR3 DNA reads as TGTGCCAGCAGCCAATTGGAACGCTCTGGAAACACCATATATTTT.